The source of this TCR beta chain is a study of blood T cell repertoires in COVID-19. The wider study: Material from acute and convalescent COVID-19 was sourced from the United States, Italy and Spain.

Authors' methods: Estimation of nucleated cell counts was performed using reference gene primer amplification. Here immunoSEQ multiplex PCR was the method, and the copy in TCRdb shows in-frame clones only, minus some. V and J calls plus clone size are reproduced from that table; the DNA served to infer D and trimming. The sample comprises about 230,000 clones, about 86% of which are singletons, and approximately 5.9% rests with the top ten. The CDR3 contains 11 residues. Germline CDR1 and CDR2: DFQATT and SNEGSKA (reference sequence). V was cut by 6 bases and J by 4 bases, with 9 bases left in between.

Sequences were obtained from peripheral blood. The sequence derives from an elderly man with acute or convalescent COVID-19. The chain recombines TRBV20-1 with TRBJ2-5; TRBD1 is a possible D gene (6 bases). CDR3 sequence: CSAGDTETQYF. In DNA form, the CDR3 reads TGCAGTGCCGGGGACACAGAGACCCAGTACTTC.